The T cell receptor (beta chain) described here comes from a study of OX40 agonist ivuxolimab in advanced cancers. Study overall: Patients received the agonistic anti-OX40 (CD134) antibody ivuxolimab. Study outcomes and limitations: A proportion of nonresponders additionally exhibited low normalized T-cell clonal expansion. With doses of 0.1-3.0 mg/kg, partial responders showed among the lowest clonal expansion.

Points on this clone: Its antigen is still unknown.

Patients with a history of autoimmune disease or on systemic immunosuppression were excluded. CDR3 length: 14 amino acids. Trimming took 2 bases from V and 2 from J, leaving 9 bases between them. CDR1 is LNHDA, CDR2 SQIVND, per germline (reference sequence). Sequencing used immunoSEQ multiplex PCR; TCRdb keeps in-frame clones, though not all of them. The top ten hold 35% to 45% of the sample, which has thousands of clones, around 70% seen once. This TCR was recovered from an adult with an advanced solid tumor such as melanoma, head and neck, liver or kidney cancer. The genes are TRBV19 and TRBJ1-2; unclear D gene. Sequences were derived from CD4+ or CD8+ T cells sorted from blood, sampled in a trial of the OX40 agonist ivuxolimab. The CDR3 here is CASSIQVSNYGYTF. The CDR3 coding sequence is TGTGCCAGTAGTATACAGGTGTCGAACTATGGCTACACCTTC. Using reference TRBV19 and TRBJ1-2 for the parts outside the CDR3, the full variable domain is DGGITQSPKYLFRKEGQNVTLSCEQNLNHDAMYWYRQDPGQGLRLIYYSQIVNDFQKGDIAEGYSVSREKKESFPLTVTSAQKNPTAFYLCASSIQVSNYGYTFGSGTRLTVV.